The next 9 T cell receptor beta chains were all read from a single sample in a study of cytomegalovirus exposure and HLA in healthy donors. PCR was performed using 60 Vbeta and 13 Jbeta primers. Clones were sequenced by immunoSEQ multiplex PCR, and TCRdb holds only the in-frame ones, with some missing. Here the sample spans about 130,000 clones, 65% to 75% being singletons. Sequencing input: PBMCs. The receptors originated from a man aged 40-49 years in good health and CMV-seropositive.

The chain recombines TRBV9 with TRBJ1-2, with TRBD1 matching over 8 bases. This CDR3 has 14 residues. Per germline, CDR1 SGDLS and CDR2 YYNGEE. V trimming: 4 bases; J trimming: 4 bases; junction bases outside the gene matches: 6. The CDR3 reads CASSSGTGTYGYTF. The CDR3 bases are TGTGCCAGCAGCTCGGGGACAGGAACCTATGGCTACACCTTC.

This chain uses TRBV28 with TRBJ1-5, with D perhaps matching TRBD1 (6 bases). The CDR3 has 16 amino acids. The V end lost 6 bases, the J end lost 7 bases, and 22 bases lay between the germline ends. The germline CDR1 and CDR2 sequences are MDHEN and SYDVKM. CDR3 in DNA: TGTGCCAGCAGCCCCGGACTGAAGGGGGAAGGACAGCCCCAGCATTTT. Translation gives CASSPGLKGEGQPQHF. The full variable domain, its missing parts supplied by reference TRBV28 and TRBJ1-5, is DVKVTQSSRYLVKRTGEKVFLECVQDMDHENMFWYRQDPGLGLRLIYFSYDVKMKEKGDIPEGYSVSREKKERFSLILESASTNQTSMYLCASSPGLKGEGQPQHFGDGTRLSIL.

The chain combines TRBV5-5 with TRBJ1-5; TRBD1 is a possible D gene (5 bases). Germline V gene lookup returns CDR1 SGHKS and CDR2 YYEKEE (reference sequence). This CDR3 region has 15 residues. The V gene lost 4 bases and the J gene lost 8 bases, with 19 bases spanning the gap. This chain's CDR3 is CASSTGTRELEPQHF. CDR3 in DNA: TGTGCCAGCAGCACCGGGACTAGGGAACTAGAGCCCCAGCATTTT.

This chain connects TRBV7-9 to TRBJ2-1; 9 bases map to TRBD1. The germline V gene encodes CDR1 SEHNR and CDR2 FQNEAQ (reference sequence). The CDR3 has 14 amino acids. The V segment lost 8 bases and the J segment 8 bases; nucleotides outside the gene matches: 10. The CDR3 DNA sequence: TGTGCCAGCCGCCTGGGACAGGGATTCGATGAGCAGTTCTTC. Its protein is CASRLGQGFDEQFF.

The chain links TRBV16 to TRBJ1-2; D is perhaps TRBD1 (5 bases). Germline CDR1 KGHSY, CDR2 FQNENV. The CDR3 spans 16 residues. The V end lost 0 bases, the J end lost 8 bases, and 19 bases lay between the germline ends. The CDR3 coding sequence is TGTGCCAGCAGCCAATCGAGAACAGCGTCCGGGGGAGGCTACACCTTC. Its translation is CASSQSRTASGGGYTF.

There are a few counts of this clone. The rearrangement joins TRBV5-5 to TRBJ1-4; TRBD1 agrees at 8 bases. V lost 5 bases, J lost 5 bases, and 8 bases stayed unmatched. Germline CDR1 SGHKS, CDR2 YYEKEE (reference sequence). The CDR3 runs to 15 residues. The CDR3 bases are TGTGCCAGCAGTTTCCTAAGACAGGGGAATGAAAAACTGTTTTTT. Translation: CASSFLRQGNEKLFF.

The chain is built from TRBV5-4 and TRBJ1-1, with D possibly TRBD1 on 6 matching bases. CDR3 length equals 14 residues. Looked up from germline, CDR1 is SGHNT and CDR2 is YYREEE (reference sequence). Trimming removed 1 base at V and 1 base at J, with 8 bases between. CDR3 coding DNA: TGTGCCAGCAGCTTGCAGGGGCCGAACACTGAAGCTTTCTTT. Translation gives CASSLQGPNTEAFF.

Only one count was recorded for this clone. This rearrangement joins TRBV29-1 to TRBJ1-2; the match to TRBD1 covers 9 bases. Per germline, CDR1 SQVTM and CDR2 ANQGSEA. The CDR3 totals 13 residues. The ends lost 5 bases at V and 4 bases at J; junction bases unmatched: 5. The CDR3 DNA reads as TGCAGCGTTCAAACGGGACAGGGCTATGGCTACACCTTC. It encodes CSVQTGQGYGYTF.

The chain links TRBV28 to TRBJ2-5, with 9 bases lining up with TRBD1. The DNA end is a closer match to TRBJ2-7, so the J assignment may be wrong. This CDR3 region has 15 residues. Germline CDR1 is MDHEN and CDR2 is SYDVKM. CDR3 coding DNA: TGTGCCAGCAGTTCCGGACAGGGGCTCTCCTACGAGCAGTACTTC. Its translation is CASSSGQGLSYEQYF.